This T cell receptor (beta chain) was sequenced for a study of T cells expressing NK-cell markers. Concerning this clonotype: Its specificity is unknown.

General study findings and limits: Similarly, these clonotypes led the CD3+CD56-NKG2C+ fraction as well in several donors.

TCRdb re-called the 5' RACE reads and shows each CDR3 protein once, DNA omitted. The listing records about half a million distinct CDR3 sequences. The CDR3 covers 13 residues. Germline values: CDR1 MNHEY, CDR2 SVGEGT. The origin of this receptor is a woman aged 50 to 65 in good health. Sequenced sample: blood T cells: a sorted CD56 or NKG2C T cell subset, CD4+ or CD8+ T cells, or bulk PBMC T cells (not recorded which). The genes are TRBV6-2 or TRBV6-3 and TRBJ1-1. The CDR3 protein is CASSSLPGLQSFF.